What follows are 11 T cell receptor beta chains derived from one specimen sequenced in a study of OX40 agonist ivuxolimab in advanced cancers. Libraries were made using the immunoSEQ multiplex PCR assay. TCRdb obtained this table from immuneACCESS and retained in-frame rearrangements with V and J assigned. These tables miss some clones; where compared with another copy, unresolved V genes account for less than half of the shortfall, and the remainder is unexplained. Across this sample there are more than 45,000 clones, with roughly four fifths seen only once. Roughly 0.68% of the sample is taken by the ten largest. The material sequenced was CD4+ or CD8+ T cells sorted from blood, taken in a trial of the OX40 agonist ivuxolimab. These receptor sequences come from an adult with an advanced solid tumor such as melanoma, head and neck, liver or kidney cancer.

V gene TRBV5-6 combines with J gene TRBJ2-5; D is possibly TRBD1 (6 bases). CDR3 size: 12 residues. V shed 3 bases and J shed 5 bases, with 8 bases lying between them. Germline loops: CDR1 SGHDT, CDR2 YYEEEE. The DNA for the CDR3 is TGTGCCAGCAGCTACAGGGTTGAGACCCAGTACTTC. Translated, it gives CASSYRVETQYF.

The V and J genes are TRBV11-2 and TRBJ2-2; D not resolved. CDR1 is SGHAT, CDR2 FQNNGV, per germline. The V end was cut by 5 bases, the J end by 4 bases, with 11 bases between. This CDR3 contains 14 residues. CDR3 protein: CASSPGLTTGELFF. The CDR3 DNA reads TGTGCCAGCAGCCCGGGCCTTACCACCGGGGAGCTGTTTTTT.

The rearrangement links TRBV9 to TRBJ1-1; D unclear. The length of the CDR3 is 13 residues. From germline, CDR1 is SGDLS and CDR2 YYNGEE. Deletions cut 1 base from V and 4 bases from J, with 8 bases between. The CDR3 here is CASSVSSGTEAFF. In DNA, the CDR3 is TGTGCCAGCAGCGTATCCAGTGGCACTGAAGCTTTCTTT.

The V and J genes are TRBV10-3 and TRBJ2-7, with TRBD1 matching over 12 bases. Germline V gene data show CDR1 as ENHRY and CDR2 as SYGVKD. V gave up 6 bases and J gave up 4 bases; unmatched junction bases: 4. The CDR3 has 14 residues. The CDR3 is CAIRGTGGVYEQYF. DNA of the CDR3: TGTGCCATCAGGGGGACAGGGGGCGTTTACGAGCAGTACTTC.

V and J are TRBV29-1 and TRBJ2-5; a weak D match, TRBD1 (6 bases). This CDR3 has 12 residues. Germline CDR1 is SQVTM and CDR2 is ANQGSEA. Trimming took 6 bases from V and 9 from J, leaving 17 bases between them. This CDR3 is CSVQPGQGPQYF. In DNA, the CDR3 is TGCAGCGTCCAACCAGGGCAGGGGCCCCAGTACTTC.

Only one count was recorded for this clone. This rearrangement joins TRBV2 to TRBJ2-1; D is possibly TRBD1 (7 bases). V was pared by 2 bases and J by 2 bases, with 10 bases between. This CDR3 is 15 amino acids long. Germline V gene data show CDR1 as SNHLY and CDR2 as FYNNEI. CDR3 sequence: CASSEQGGAYNEQFF. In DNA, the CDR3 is TGTGCCAGCAGTGAACAGGGGGGAGCCTACAATGAGCAGTTCTTC.

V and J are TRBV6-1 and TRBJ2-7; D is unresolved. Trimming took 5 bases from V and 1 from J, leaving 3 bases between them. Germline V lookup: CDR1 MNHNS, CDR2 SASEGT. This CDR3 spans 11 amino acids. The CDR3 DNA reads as TGTGCCAGCAGTCAGTCCTACGAGCAGTACTTC. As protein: CASSQSYEQYF.

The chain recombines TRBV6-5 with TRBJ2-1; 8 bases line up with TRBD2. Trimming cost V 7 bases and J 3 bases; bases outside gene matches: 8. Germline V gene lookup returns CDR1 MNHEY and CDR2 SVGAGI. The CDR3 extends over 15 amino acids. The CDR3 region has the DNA TGTGCCAGCACCTACCCGCGGGGGGACTACAATGAGCAGTTCTTC. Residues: CASTYPRGDYNEQFF.

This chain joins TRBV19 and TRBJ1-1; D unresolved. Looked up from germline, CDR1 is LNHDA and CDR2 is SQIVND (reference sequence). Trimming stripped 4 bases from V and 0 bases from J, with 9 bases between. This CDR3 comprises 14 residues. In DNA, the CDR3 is TGTGCCAGTAGTACCCCCAAGTTGAACACTGAAGCTTTCTTT. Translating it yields CASSTPKLNTEAFF.

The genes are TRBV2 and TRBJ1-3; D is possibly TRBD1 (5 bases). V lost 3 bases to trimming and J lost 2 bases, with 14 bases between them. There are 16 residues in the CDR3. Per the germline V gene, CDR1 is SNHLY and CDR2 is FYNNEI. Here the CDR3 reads CASSESGGATGNTIYF. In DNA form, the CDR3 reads TGTGCCAGCAGTGAGTCCGGTGGGGCCACTGGAAACACCATATATTTT.

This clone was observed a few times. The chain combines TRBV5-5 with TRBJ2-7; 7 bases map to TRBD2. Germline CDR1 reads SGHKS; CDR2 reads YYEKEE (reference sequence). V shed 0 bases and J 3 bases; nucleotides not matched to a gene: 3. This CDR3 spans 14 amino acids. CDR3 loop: CASSLAGRGYEQYF. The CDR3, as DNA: TGTGCCAGCAGCTTGGCAGGGAGGGGCTACGAGCAGTACTTC.